There are many counts of the clone carrying this T cell receptor (beta chain). The target antigen is unknown. This CDR3 has 12 amino acids. The V gene lost 6 bases and the J gene lost 7 bases, with 9 bases spanning the gap. Time point: persistent/refractory GD, antithyroid drugs over 5 years with positive TRAb. The TCR library was made from RNA that had been extracted from PBMCs in TRIzol. The record originates from a study of regulatory T cells in long-lasting Graves disease. Findings and limits, study-wide: Lower TCR diversity was seen in persistent Graves' patients than in newly diagnosed ones. Persistent disease was characterized by preferential usage of TRBV28, TRBJ1-2 and TRBJ2-5. More public clonotypes were shared by persistent patients (around 2,500) than by new patients (about 1,000).

The authors built TCR beta libraries using iRepertoire HTBI primers and Arm-PCR of CDR3 regions. TCRdb reprocessed the multiplex PCR reads via MiXCR and lists one record per CDR3 protein. This table holds 400,000 to 500,000 distinct CDR3 sequences, 21% found once. This receptor was identified in a female donor with Graves disease. Material: peripheral blood mononuclear cells (PBMCs), obtained when the disease was refractory, from a patient treated with antithyroid drugs. This rearrangement joins TRBV12-3 or TRBV12-4 to TRBJ1-4; a possible D gene is TRBD1 (5 bases). CDR3 bases: TGTGCCAGCAGAGGCAGGGCTGAAAAACTGTTTTTT. Its protein product is CASRGRAEKLFF.